The rows below give T cell receptor beta chains drawn from one sample of a study of shared clonotypes between healthy human individuals. Here immunoSEQ multiplex PCR was the method, and the copy in TCRdb shows in-frame clones only, minus some. The data hold nearly 1,000,000 clones, with 76% observed a single time. Specimen: memory CD4+ T cells sorted from blood. These TCRs come from a man aged 18 to 29 in good health. Each CDR3 is given with its conserved first and last residue. The order of the fields is D gene, J gene, V gene, clone size, CDR3 DNA, CDR3 protein. D genes are given only for firm matches. Some rows have no size entry. The others give once, few or many, or a class for an expanded clone.

D: NA
J: TRBJ2-2
V: TRBV11-2
size: NA
DNA: TGTGCCAGCAGCGTACAGGTACCGAACACCGGGGAGCTGTTTTTT
CDR3: CASSVQVPNTGELFF

D: NA
J: TRBJ2-1
V: TRBV5-8
size: NA
DNA: TGTGCCAGCAGCCCGGGAGACAAGTATACCAATGAGCAGTTCTTC
CDR3: CASSPGDKYTNEQFF

D: NA
J: TRBJ2-1
V: TRBV19
size: NA
DNA: TGTGCCAGTAGTATATTGGGAGACAATGAGCAGTTCTTC
CDR3: CASSILGDNEQFF

D: NA
J: TRBJ2-7
V: TRBV27
size: NA
DNA: TGTGCCAGCAGACGCCCGACAGGAGTCGGCTACGAGCAGTACTTC
CDR3: CASRRPTGVGYEQYF

D: NA
J: TRBJ1-2
V: TRBV11-2
size: NA
DNA: TGTGCCAGCAGCTTATGGCCGGGTCAGGGCAAAAACTATGGCTACACCTTC
CDR3: CASSLWPGQGKNYGYTF

D: NA
J: TRBJ2-7
V: TRBV7-9
size: NA
DNA: TGTGCCAGCAGCCACTCCTACGAGCAGTACTTC
CDR3: CASSHSYEQYF

D: NA
J: TRBJ2-3
V: TRBV21-1
size: NA
DNA: TGTGCCAGCAACAAGCGGGGGGGCACAGATACGCAGTATTTT
CDR3: CASNKRGGTDTQYF

D: NA
J: TRBJ1-6
V: TRBV30
size: few
DNA: TGTGCCTGGAGTCTAGTTCATTCACCCCTCCACTTT
CDR3: CAWSLVHSPLHF

D: TRBD1
J: TRBJ1-2
V: TRBV6-1
size: NA
DNA: TGTGCCAGCAGGGCCGGGACAGGGGGCCCCTATGGCTACACCTTC
CDR3: CASRAGTGGPYGYTF

D: NA
J: TRBJ2-7
V: TRBV5-1
size: NA
DNA: TGCGCCAGCAGCGGGGGACTGACGGACGAGCAGTACTTC
CDR3: CASSGGLTDEQYF

D: NA
J: TRBJ1-2
V: TRBV10-3
size: few
DNA: TGTGCCATCAAATTCGGGCAGGGTTATGGCTACACCTTC
CDR3: CAIKFGQGYGYTF

D: TRBD1
J: TRBJ1-1
V: TRBV5-1
size: NA
DNA: TGCGCCAGCAGCCTAAATACAGGGGTGAACACTGAAGCTTTCTTT
CDR3: CASSLNTGVNTEAFF

D: TRBD2
J: TRBJ2-2
V: TRBV29-1
size: NA
DNA: TGCAGCGTTGTGGGGGGTCCGGGACTAGCTATCACCGGGGAGCTGTTTTTT
CDR3: CSVVGGPGLAITGELFF

D: NA
J: TRBJ1-2
V: TRBV6-1
size: NA
DNA: TGTGCCAGCAGTGAAGCGGTTCGGGGGTATGGCTACACCTTC
CDR3: CASSEAVRGYGYTF

D: NA
J: TRBJ2-7
V: TRBV2
size: NA
DNA: TGTGCCAGCAGTGACCCTAGGACAGTCTACGAGCAGTACTTC
CDR3: CASSDPRTVYEQYF

D: TRBD2
J: TRBJ2-1
V: TRBV18
size: NA
DNA: TGTGCCAGCTCACCTCCCGTTGGTAGCGGGAGTATCAATGAGCAGTTCTTC
CDR3: CASSPPVGSGSINEQFF

D: NA
J: TRBJ2-4
V: TRBV6-6
size: many
DNA: TGTGCCAGCAGTTACGGTCTTGGGGGGGCCAAAAACATTCAGTACTTC
CDR3: CASSYGLGGAKNIQYF

D: NA
J: TRBJ1-5
V: TRBV6-5
size: once
DNA: TGTGCCAGCAGTCCCGACCCCCGGAAACCCCAGCATTTT
CDR3: CASSPDPRKPQHF

D: NA
J: TRBJ1-3
V: TRBV20-1
size: NA
DNA: TGCAGTGCGTCTACTGGAAACACCATATATTTT
CDR3: CSASTGNTIYF

D: TRBD1
J: TRBJ2-6
V: TRBV27
size: NA
DNA: TGTGTCAGCAGTTTATCCAGGGGGAACGCTGGGGCCAACGTCCTGACTTTC
CDR3: CVSSLSRGNAGANVLTF

D: NA
J: TRBJ2-7
V: TRBV4-1
size: NA
DNA: TGCGCCAGCAGCCAAGCAGGAGTCTACGAGCAGTACTTC
CDR3: CASSQAGVYEQYF

D: TRBD2
J: TRBJ2-3
V: TRBV6-1
size: many
DNA: TGTGCCAGCAGTGAAAGGTCTAGCGGGGTGATCACAGATACGCAGTATTTT
CDR3: CASSERSSGVITDTQYF

D: TRBD1
J: TRBJ2-5
V: TRBV7-8
size: NA
DNA: TGTGCCAGCAGCTTAGGATGGGCACAGGGGGCCCAAGAGACCCAGTACTTC
CDR3: CASSLGWAQGAQETQYF

D: TRBD1
J: TRBJ2-1
V: TRBV18
size: NA
DNA: TGTGCCAGCTCACCACCGACAGGGGTGGATGAGCAGTTCTTC
CDR3: CASSPPTGVDEQFF

D: TRBD1
J: TRBJ2-1
V: TRBV9
size: NA
DNA: TGTGCCAGCAGCGTCGAGACAGGGTACAATGAGCAGTTCTTC
CDR3: CASSVETGYNEQFF

D: TRBD1
J: TRBJ2-1
V: TRBV13
size: NA
DNA: TGTGCCAGCAGCCGACCGGGACAGGGGGTGAATGAGCAGTTCTTC
CDR3: CASSRPGQGVNEQFF

D: NA
J: TRBJ2-2
V: TRBV18
size: NA
DNA: TGTGCCAGCTCACCACAGACAGGATCGAACACCGGGGAGCTGTTTTTT
CDR3: CASSPQTGSNTGELFF

D: TRBD2
J: TRBJ2-5
V: TRBV6-1
size: NA
DNA: TGTGCCAGCATCCGTAGCGGGAACCAAGAGACCCAGTACTTC
CDR3: CASIRSGNQETQYF

D: NA
J: TRBJ2-1
V: TRBV20-1
size: NA
DNA: TGCAGTGCTAGAAAAGGGAATGAGCAGTTCTTC
CDR3: CSARKGNEQFF

D: NA
J: TRBJ2-2
V: TRBV7-2
size: NA
DNA: TGTGCCAGCAGCTTAGCGTCCAGGAGGGGTTCCGGGGAGCTGTTTTTT
CDR3: CASSLASRRGSGELFF

D: NA
J: TRBJ1-1
V: TRBV14
size: once
DNA: TGTGCCAGCAGCCCTAGACTGAACACTGAAGCTTTCTTT
CDR3: CASSPRLNTEAFF

D: NA
J: TRBJ1-3
V: TRBV28
size: NA
DNA: TGTGCCAGCAGCCGTCGAGGACCTGGAAACACCATATATTTT
CDR3: CASSRRGPGNTIYF

D: NA
J: TRBJ2-2
V: TRBV6-5
size: NA
DNA: TGTGCCAGCAGGAAAAGGACAGCGAACACCGGGGAGCTGTTTTTT
CDR3: CASRKRTANTGELFF

D: NA
J: TRBJ1-2
V: TRBV28
size: NA
DNA: TGTGCCAGCAGTTCAACGGGGAGGAGCTATGGCTACACCTTC
CDR3: CASSSTGRSYGYTF

D: NA
J: TRBJ2-7
V: TRBV19
size: once
DNA: TGTGCCAGTAGTATAGATCTAAGCGCCGAGCAGTACTTC
CDR3: CASSIDLSAEQYF

D: NA
J: TRBJ2-1
V: TRBV6-5
size: NA
DNA: TGTGCCAGCAGCTCTCCCGCGCGGGGCTACAATGAGCAGTTCTTC
CDR3: CASSSPARGYNEQFF

D: TRBD2
J: TRBJ2-1
V: TRBV11-2
size: NA
DNA: TGTGCCAGCAGCTTCGCGGGAGTCATGTACAATGAGCAGTTCTTC
CDR3: CASSFAGVMYNEQFF

D: TRBD1
J: TRBJ1-2
V: TRBV7-2
size: NA
DNA: TGTGCCAGCAGCACAAGGACAGGCGAAAACTATGGCTACACCTTC
CDR3: CASSTRTGENYGYTF

D: TRBD1
J: TRBJ2-1
V: TRBV19
size: NA
DNA: TGTGCCAGTAGTTACAGGGGGCTCACTGAGCAGTTCTTC
CDR3: CASSYRGLTEQFF

D: NA
J: TRBJ2-7
V: TRBV28
size: NA
DNA: TGTGCCAGCAGTTTAGACAGGGGAGGGGAGTTCTCCTACGAGCAGTACTTC
CDR3: CASSLDRGGEFSYEQYF

D: NA
J: TRBJ1-1
V: TRBV6-1
size: NA
DNA: TGTGCCAGCACCAGGCAGGGTACGAACACTGAAGCTTTCTTT
CDR3: CASTRQGTNTEAFF

D: TRBD1
J: TRBJ1-5
V: TRBV7-9
size: NA
DNA: TGTGCCAGCAGCTTAGAGGGGGCGCATCAGCCCCAGCATTTT
CDR3: CASSLEGAHQPQHF